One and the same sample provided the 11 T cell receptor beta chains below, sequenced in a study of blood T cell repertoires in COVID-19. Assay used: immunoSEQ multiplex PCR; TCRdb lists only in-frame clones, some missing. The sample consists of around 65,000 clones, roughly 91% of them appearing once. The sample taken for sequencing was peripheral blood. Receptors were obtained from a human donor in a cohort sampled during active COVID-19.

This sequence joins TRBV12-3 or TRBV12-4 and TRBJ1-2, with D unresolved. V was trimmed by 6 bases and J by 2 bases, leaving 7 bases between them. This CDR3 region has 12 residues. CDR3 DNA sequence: TGTGCCAGCAGCCCGAGGAACTATGGCTACACCTTC. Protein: CASSPRNYGYTF.

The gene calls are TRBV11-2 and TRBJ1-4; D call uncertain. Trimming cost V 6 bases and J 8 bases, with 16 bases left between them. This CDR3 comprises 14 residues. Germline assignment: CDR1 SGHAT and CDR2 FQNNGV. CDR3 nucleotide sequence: TGTGCCAGCAGAAAGGAGAGTGGATACGAAAAACTGTTTTTT. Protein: CASRKESGYEKLFF. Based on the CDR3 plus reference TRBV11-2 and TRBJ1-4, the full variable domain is EAGVAQSPRYKIIEKRQSVAFWCNPISGHATLYWYQQILGQGPKLLIQFQNNGVVDDSQLPKDRFSAERLKGVDSTLKIQPAKLEDSAVYLCASRKESGYEKLFFGSGTQLSVL.

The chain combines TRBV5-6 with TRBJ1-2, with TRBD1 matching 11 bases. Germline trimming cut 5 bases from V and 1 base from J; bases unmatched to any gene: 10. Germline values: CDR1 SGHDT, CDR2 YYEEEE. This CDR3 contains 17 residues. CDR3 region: CASRPGTGGLVNYGYTF. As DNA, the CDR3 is TGTGCCAGCAGGCCCGGGACAGGGGGATTGGTTAACTATGGCTACACCTTC.

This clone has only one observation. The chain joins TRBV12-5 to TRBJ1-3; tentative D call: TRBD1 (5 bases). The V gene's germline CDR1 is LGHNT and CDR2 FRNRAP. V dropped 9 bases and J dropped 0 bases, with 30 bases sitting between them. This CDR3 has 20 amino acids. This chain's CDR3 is CARGAIPRCGEGVSGNTIYF. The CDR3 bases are TGTGCTAGGGGAGCCATCCCGCGGTGCGGGGAAGGGGTCTCTGGAAACACCATATATTTT.

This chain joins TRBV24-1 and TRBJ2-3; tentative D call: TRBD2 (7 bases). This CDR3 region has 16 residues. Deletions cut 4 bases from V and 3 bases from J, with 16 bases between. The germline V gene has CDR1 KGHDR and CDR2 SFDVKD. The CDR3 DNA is TGTGCCACCAGTGAGGGCCGAGGGGGGGCAACAGATACGCAGTATTTT. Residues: CATSEGRGGATDTQYF.

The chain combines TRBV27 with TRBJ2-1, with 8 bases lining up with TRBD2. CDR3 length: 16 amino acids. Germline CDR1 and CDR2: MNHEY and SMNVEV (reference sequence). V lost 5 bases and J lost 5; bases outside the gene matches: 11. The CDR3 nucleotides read TGTGCCAGCAGTCCCGTATCAGCGGGAGATCACAATGAGCAGTTCTTC. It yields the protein CASSPVSAGDHNEQFF.

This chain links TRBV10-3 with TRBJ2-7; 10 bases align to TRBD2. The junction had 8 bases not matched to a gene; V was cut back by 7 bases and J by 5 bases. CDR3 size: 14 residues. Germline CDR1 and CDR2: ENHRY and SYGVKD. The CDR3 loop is CAINLAGGMDEQYF. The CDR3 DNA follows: TGTGCCATCAATTTAGCGGGAGGAATGGACGAGCAGTACTTC.

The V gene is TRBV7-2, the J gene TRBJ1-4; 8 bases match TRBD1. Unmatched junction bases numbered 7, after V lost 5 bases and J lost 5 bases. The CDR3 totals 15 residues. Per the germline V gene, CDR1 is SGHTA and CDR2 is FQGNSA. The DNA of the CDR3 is TGTGCCAGCAGCACCCCAGGGGGCACAAATGAAAAACTGTTTTTT. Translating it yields CASSTPGGTNEKLFF.

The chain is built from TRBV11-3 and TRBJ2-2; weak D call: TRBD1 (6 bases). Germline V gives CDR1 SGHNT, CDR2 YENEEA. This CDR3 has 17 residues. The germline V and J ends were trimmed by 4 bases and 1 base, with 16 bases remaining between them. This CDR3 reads CASSSVGYRENTGELFF. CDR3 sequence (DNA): TGTGCCAGCAGCTCGGTTGGGTACAGGGAGAACACCGGGGAGCTGTTTTTT.

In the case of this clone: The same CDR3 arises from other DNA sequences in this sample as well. CDR3 amino acids: CASSLPSGANVLTF. DNA for the CDR3: TGTGCCAGCAGCTTACCTTCCGGGGCCAACGTCCTGACTTTC. This sequence joins TRBV7-9 and TRBJ2-6, with D hard to call. The CDR3 sequence is 14 residues long. CDR1 and CDR2 (germline): SEHNR, FQNEAQ (reference sequence). Trimming removed 2 bases from V and 4 bases from J, with 6 bases in between.

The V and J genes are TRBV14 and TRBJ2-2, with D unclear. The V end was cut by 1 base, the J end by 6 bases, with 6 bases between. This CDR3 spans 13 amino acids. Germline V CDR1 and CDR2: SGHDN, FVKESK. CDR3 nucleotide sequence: TGTGCCAGCAGCCAAGTGGAGTCCGGGGAGCTGTTTTTT. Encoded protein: CASSQVESGELFF.